This T cell receptor (beta chain) was retrieved from a study of beta chain features in type 1 diabetes. Study context: Across the samples, some 99 million sorted cells were examined in total. Overall study findings and caveats: PCR might preferentially amplify shorter templates, equally in patients and controls.

Every isolated RNA sample was fully reverse transcribed, so sequencing captured expressed TCRB transcripts. TCRdb keeps only in-frame clones here, not all; method: immunoSEQ multiplex PCR. The sample includes roughly 240,000 clones, roughly an eighth seen only once; the top ten take about 0.027%. The germline V gene has CDR1 SNHLY and CDR2 FYNNEI. The ends were cut back, 6 bases at V and 3 bases at J, with 13 bases in the middle. The CDR3 covers 14 residues. Regarding this clone: Its antigen is not identified.

Donors underwent one heparinised blood draw, around 100 mL on average. The receptor's source is a woman aged 35 to 49 in good health. V and J are TRBV2 and TRBJ2-3, with D tentatively TRBD1 (6 bases). Sequencing was done on a sample of naive CD4+ T cells from blood. The CDR3 DNA reads TGTGCCAGCAGCGTCAGGGGCAGAACAGATACGCAGTATTTT. This codes for CASSVRGRTDTQYF.